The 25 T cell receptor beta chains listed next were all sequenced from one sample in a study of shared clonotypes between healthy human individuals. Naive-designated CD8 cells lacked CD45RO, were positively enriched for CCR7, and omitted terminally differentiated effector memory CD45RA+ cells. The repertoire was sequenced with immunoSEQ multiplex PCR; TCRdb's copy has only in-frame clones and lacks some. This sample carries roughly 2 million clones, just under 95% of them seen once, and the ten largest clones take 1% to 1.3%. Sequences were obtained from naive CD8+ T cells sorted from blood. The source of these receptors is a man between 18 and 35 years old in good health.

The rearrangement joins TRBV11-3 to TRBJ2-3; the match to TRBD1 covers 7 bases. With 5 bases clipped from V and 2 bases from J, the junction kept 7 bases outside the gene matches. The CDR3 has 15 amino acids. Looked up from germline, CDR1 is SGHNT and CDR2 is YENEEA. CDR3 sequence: CASSARDSSTDTQYF. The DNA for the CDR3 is TGTGCCAGCAGCGCCCGGGACAGCTCCACAGATACGCAGTATTTT.

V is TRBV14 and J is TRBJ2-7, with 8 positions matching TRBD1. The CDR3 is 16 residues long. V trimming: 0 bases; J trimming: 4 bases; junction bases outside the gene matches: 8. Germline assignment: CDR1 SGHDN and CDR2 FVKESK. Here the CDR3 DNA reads TGTGCCAGCAGCCAAGATCAGGGGGCAGACATGTACGAGCAGTACTTC. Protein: CASSQDQGADMYEQYF.

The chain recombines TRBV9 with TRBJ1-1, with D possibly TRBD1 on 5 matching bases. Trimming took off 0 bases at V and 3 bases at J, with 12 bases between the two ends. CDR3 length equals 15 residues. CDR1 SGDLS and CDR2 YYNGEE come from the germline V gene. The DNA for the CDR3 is TGTGCCAGCAGCGTAGATGGGGGACTTCACACTGAAGCTTTCTTT. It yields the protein CASSVDGGLHTEAFF.

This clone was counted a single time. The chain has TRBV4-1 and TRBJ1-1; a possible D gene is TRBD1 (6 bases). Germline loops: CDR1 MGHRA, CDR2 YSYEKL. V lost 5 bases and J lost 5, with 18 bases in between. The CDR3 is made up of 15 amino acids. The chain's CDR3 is CASSSGAGVGTEAFF. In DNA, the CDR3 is TGCGCCAGCAGCAGTGGAGCAGGGGTAGGAACTGAAGCTTTCTTT.

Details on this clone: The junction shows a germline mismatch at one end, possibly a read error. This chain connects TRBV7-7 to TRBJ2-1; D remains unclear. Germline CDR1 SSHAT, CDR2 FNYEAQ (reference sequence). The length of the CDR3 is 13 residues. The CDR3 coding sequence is TGTGCTAGCAGCTTAGCTACTTACAATGAGCAGTTCTTC. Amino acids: CASSLATYNEQFF.

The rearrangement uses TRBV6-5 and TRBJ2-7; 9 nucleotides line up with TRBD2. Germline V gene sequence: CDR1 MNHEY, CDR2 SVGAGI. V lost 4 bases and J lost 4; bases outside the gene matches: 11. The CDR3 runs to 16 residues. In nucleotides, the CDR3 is TGTGCCAGCAGTTCCCCGTGGGTAGCGGGGGCTTACGAGCAGTACTTC. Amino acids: CASSSPWVAGAYEQYF.

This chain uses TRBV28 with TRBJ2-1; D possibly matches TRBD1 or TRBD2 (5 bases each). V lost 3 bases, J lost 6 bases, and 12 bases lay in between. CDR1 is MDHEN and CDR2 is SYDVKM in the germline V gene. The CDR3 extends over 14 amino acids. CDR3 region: CASSFSRDVNEQFF. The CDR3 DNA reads TGTGCCAGCAGTTTCTCTAGGGACGTCAATGAGCAGTTCTTC.

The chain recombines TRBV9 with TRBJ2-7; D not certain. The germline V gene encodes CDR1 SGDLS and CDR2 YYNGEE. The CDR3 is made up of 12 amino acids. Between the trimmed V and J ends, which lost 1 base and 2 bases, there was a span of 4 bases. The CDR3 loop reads CASSVSPYEQYF. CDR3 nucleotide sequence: TGTGCCAGCAGCGTAAGTCCCTACGAGCAGTACTTC. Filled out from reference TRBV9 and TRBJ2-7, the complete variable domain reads DSGVTQTPKHLITATGQRVTLRCSPRSGDLSVYWYQQSLDQGLQFLIQYYNGEERAKGNILERFSAQQFPDLHSELNLSSLELGDSALYFCASSVSPYEQYFGPGTRLTVT.

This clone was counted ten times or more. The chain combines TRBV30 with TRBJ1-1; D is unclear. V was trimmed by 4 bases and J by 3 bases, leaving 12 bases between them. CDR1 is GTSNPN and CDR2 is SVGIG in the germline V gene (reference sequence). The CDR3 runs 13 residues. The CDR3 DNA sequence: TGTGCCTGGACGAAGGGATTGGACACTGAAGCTTTCTTT. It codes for CAWTKGLDTEAFF.

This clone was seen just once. The chain's CDR3 is CASFGTGGWDEQFF. CDR3 DNA sequence: TGTGCCAGCTTTGGGACAGGGGGCTGGGATGAGCAGTTCTTC. This rearrangement joins TRBV28 to TRBJ2-1; 12 bases align to TRBD1. The V gene end was trimmed by 8 bases and the J gene end by 8 bases; junction bases not matched to a gene: 7. The CDR3 covers 14 residues. Germline V gene sequence: CDR1 MDHEN, CDR2 SYDVKM.

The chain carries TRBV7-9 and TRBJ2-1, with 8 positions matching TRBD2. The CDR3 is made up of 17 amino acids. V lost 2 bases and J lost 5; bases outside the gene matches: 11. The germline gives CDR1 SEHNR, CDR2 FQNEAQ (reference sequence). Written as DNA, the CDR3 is TGTGCCAGCAGCTTAAAGGGGGGGAGACTAGCGAACAATGAGCAGTTCTTC. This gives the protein CASSLKGGRLANNEQFF.

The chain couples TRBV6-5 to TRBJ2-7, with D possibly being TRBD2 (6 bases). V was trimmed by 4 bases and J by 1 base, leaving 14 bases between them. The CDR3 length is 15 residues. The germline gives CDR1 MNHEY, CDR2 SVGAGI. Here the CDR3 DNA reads TGTGCCAGCAGTTGGGGACTGGACTCTTCCTACGAGCAGTACTTC. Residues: CASSWGLDSSYEQYF.

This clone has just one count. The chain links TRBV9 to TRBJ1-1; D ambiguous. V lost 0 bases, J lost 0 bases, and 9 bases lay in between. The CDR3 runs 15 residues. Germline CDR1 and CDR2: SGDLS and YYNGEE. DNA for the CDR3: TGTGCCAGCAGCGTAGATCCAGCGTTGAACACTGAAGCTTTCTTT. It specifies CASSVDPALNTEAFF.

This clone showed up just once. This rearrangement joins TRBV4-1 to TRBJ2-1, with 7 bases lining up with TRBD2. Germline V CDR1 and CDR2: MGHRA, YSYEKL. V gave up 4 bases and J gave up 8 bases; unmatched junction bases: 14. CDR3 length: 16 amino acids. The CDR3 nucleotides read TGCGCCAGCAGCCTCAAGGGAAGCGGGGTGTTAGATGAGCAGTTCTTC. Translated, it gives CASSLKGSGVLDEQFF.

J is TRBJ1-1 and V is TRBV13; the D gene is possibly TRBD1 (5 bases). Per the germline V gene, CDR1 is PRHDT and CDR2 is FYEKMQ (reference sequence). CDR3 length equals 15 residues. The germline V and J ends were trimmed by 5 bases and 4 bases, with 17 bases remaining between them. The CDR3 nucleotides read TGTGCCAGCAGCCCGCCTTCAGGGACGGCCACTGAAGCTTTCTTT. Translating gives CASSPPSGTATEAFF.

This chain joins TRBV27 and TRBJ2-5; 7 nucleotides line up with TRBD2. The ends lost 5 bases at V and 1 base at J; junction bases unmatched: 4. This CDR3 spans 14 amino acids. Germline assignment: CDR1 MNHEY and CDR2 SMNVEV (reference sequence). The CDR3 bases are TGTGCCAGCAGTGTTAGCGGGCCCCAAGAGACCCAGTACTTC. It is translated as CASSVSGPQETQYF.

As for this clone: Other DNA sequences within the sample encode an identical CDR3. CDR3 in amino acids: CASSLGGSGELFF. In DNA, the CDR3 is TGTGCCAGCAGCTTAGGAGGTTCCGGGGAGCTGTTTTTT. The V and J genes are TRBV7-2 and TRBJ2-2; D not resolved. The CDR3 sequence is 13 residues long. Germline-derived CDR1 and CDR2 are SGHTA and FQGNSA. V was shortened by 1 base and J by 6 bases, with 6 bases between the two germline ends.

CDR3 amino acids: CASSPPGGLVGTGELFF. DNA for the CDR3: TGTGCCAGCTCACCCCCCGGAGGGCTAGTCGGCACCGGGGAGCTGTTTTTT. This chain connects TRBV18 to TRBJ2-2; D might be TRBD2 (6 bases). Germline V CDR1 and CDR2: KGHSH, LQKENI. This CDR3 region has 17 residues. Trimming stripped 3 bases from V and 4 bases from J, with 18 bases between.

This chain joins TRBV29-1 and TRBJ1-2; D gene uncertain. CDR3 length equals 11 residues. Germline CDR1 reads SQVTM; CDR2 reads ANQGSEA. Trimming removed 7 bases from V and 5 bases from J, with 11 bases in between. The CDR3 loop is CSAEGVYGYTF. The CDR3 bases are TGCAGCGCCGAAGGCGTTTATGGCTACACCTTC.

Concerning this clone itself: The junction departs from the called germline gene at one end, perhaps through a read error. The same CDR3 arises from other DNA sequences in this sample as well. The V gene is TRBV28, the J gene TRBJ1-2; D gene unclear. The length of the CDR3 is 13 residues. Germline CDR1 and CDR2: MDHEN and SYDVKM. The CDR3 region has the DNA TGTGCCAGCAGTTTATCAGAGGACTACGGCTACACCTTC. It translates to CASSLSEDYGYTF.

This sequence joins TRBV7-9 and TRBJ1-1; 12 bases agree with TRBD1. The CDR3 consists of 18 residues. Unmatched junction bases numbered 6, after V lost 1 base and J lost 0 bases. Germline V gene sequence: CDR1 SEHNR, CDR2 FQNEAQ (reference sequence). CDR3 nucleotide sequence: TGTGCCAGCAGCTTAGTCCCGGGACAGGGGGCGATGAACACTGAAGCTTTCTTT. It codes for CASSLVPGQGAMNTEAFF.

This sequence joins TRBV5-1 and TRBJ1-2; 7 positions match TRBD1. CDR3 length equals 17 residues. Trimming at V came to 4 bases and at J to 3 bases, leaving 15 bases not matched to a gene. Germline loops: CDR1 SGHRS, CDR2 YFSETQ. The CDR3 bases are TGCGCCAGCAGCCTTGGATTGGCCGACAGGGTAGACTATGGCTACACCTTC. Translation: CASSLGLADRVDYGYTF.

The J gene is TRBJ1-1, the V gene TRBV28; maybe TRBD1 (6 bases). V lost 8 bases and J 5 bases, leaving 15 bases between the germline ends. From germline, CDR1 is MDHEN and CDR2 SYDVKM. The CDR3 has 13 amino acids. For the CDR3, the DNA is TGTGCCAGCGCATTCTGGGGGCGTACTGAAGCTTTCTTT. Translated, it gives CASAFWGRTEAFF.

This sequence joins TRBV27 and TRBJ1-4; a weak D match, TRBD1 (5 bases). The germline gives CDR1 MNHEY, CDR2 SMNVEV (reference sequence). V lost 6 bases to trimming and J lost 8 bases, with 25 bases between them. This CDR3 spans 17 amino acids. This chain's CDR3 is CASSSVSVAGLREKLFF. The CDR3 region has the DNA TGTGCCAGCAGCTCCGTTTCAGTCGCGGGGCTGCGCGAAAAACTGTTTTTT.

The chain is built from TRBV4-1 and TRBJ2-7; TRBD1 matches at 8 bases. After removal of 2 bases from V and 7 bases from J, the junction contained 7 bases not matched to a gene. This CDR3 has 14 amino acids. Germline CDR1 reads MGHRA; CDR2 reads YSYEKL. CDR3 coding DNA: TGCGCCAGCAGCCAACTCCAGGGGGCGGAAGAGCAGTACTTC. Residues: CASSQLQGAEEQYF.